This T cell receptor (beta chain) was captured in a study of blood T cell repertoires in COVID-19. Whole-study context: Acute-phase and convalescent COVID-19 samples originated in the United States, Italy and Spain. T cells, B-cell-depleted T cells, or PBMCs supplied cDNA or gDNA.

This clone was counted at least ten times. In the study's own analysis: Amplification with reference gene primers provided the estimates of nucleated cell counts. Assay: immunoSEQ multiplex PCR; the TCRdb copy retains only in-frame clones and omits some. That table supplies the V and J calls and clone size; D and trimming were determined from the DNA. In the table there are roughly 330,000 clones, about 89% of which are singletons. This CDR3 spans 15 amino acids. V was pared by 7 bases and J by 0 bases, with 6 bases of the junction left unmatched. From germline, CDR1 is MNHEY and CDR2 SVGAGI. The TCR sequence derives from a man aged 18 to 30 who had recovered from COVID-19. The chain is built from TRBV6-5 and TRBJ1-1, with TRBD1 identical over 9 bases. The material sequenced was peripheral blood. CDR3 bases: TGTGCCAGCAAGGGACAGGGAGGAATGAACACTGAAGCTTTCTTT. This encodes CASKGQGGMNTEAFF.